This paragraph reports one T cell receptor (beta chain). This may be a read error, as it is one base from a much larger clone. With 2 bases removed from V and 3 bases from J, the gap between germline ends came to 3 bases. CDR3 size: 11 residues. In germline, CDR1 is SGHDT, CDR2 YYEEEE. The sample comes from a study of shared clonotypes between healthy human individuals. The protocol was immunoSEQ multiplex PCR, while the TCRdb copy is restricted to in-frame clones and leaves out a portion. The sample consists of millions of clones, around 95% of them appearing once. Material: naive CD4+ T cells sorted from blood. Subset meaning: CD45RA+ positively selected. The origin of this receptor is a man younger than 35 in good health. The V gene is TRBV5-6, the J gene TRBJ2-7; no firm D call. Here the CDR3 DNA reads TGTGCCAGCAGCTTTCACTACGAGCAGTACTTC. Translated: CASSFHYEQYF.